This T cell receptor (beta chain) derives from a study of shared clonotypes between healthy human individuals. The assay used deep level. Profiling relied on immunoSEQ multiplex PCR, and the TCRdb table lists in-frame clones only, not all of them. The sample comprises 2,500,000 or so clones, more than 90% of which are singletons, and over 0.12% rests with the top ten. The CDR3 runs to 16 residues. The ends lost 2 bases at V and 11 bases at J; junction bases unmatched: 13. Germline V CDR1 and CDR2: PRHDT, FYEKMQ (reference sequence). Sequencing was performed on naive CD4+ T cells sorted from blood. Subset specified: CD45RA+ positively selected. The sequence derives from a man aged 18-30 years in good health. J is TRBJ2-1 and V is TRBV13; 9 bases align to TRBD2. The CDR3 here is CASSLKAGGPASQQFF. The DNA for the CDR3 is TGTGCCAGCAGCTTAAAGGCGGGAGGGCCCGCGTCGCAGCAGTTCTTC.